This TCR beta chain was sequenced for a study of T cell responses to AZD1222 COVID-19 vaccine (dated by TCRdb to the early 2020s). Context from the whole study: TCR sequencing covered over 230 trial participants: 200 to 220 given two doses of AZD1222 and approximately 26 given two doses of MenACWY control vaccine. Trial participants were enrolled into age subgroups of 18-55, 56-69 and 70-plus years, which contained about 160, 30 and 59 TCR-sequenced participants, respectively. The paper's findings and limits, for the study overall: Participants were mostly white British, with more females than males. The authors suggested clonal diversity may have been underestimated. Epitopes outside the regions mutated in the B.1.351 and B.1.1.7 variants were reportedly recognized by nearly half of the unique spike-specific TCRs. Vaccine-associated CD4 TCRs spanned the whole spike protein, with dominant responses in regions 160-218 and 743-854. In the small 56-69-year group, the increase in depth fell short of significance, most likely because of low power. Conclusions about previously exposed vaccinees are limited because only six or seven AZD1222 recipients were SARS-CoV-2 seropositive at baseline. Because no day 14 peak-response samples were available, repertoires were characterized only after the peak T cell response. Spike-specific TCR breadth and depth rose significantly after two AZD1222 doses compared with day 0 and with MenACWY recipients.

The CDR3 regions of human TCRbeta chains were analyzed by immunosequencing. Per the source publication's procedure: TCRs in the repertoires were matched against a reference library of SARS-CoV-2-specific TCRs that had been generated with the MIRA antigen-specificity platform. Breadth was defined as the fraction of unique TCRs that were SARS-CoV-2-associated, and depth was defined as the fraction of total T cells that were SARS-CoV-2-associated. Each spike-specific TCR was assigned to its reactive spike region and to a CD4 or CD8 class using the MIRA data. Log10-transformed breadth and depth values were compared by one-way ANOVA with Sidak's multiple comparisons tests. The immuneACCESS repertoire file appears here via TCRdb, limited to in-frame rearrangements. These files lack a portion of the clones; in checked studies, under half of the deficit traces to unresolved V genes, and the cause of the others is not known. V and J calls and clone size follow that table, whereas D and trimming were derived from the DNA. In this sample the table shows roughly 150,000 clones, roughly 93% of which occur a single time. About 1.9% of the sample lies in the top ten.

This clone showed up just once. No antigen is known for it. It has no much larger one-base neighbor in the sample; base qualities were not kept. This specimen's time point label, per the study, means: about 28 days (+/-7) after the second vaccine dose. AZD1222 recipients given second doses at about 4 weeks or at about 12 weeks were pooled, since spike-specific TCR depth and breadth were not found to differ between the two schedules. Samples from vaccinated people were obtained from the UK trials COV001 and COV002, which included a single-blind randomized controlled phase 2/3 trial of AZD1222 (ChAdOx1 nCoV-19) in healthy adults. Trial participant PBMC samples were collected at day 0 and day 28 after the second dose for TCRbeta chain sequencing. Trimmed from V: 2 bases; trimmed from J: 4 bases; junction bases lacking a gene match: 2. For CDR1 and CDR2, the germline V gene lists MNHNS and SASEGT. The CDR3, from cysteine to phenylalanine, totals 15 residues. The kept DNA is CDR3 alone, 45 bases in frame from the first base.

The chain couples TRBV6-1 to TRBJ2-1, and 10 bases in between align with TRBD2. Sequenced here: peripheral blood, sampled 28 days after the second AZD1222 dose. The clonotype originates from an adult who received the AZD1222 COVID-19 vaccine. Here is the DNA: TGTGCCAGCAGTGAACGGACTAGCGGATACAATGAGCAGTTCTTC. Its protein is CASSERTSGYNEQFF.